This T cell receptor (beta chain) is from a study of neurological immune-mediated disorders. Germline lookup yields CDR1 SGHDT and CDR2 YYEEEE. The CDR3 contains 13 residues. The junction had 3 bases not matched to a gene; V was cut back by 0 bases and J by 9 bases. This clonotype has a count of ten or more. As for the cDNA, it was generated by 5'RACE with 10-nucleotide random UMIs. Each CDR3 protein is one row after TCRdb ran MiXCR on the 5' RACE reads. The table includes 35,000 to 40,000 distinct CDR3 sequences, roughly 7% detected once. Sequenced material: PBMCs. The chain uses TRBV5-6 and TRBJ2-1; TRBD2 matches 7 bases. The clonotype comes from a woman aged 40-49 years in good health. CDR3 amino acids: CASSLGSSGEQFF. CDR3 sequence (DNA): TGTGCCAGCAGCTTGGGTTCTAGCGGTGAGCAGTTCTTC.